Each of the 28 T cell receptor beta chains below was sequenced from the same sample in a study of T cell clones after liver transplantation. The method was immunoSEQ multiplex PCR; TCRdb's version includes in-frame clones alone and lacks a portion of them. The sample consists of tens of thousands of clones, roughly 80% of them appearing once. The sample was CD4+ T cells from blood, taken 12 months after liver transplant. These receptors were taken from a human patient who received a liver transplant. The T cells may partly be graft donor cells.

This sequence joins TRBV9 and TRBJ2-1; 15 bases are a match to TRBD2. The germline CDR1 and CDR2 sequences are SGDLS and YYNGEE. V was pared by 0 bases and J by 7 bases, with 2 bases of the junction left unmatched. This CDR3 has 16 residues. In DNA form, the CDR3 reads TGTGCCAGCAGCGTAGGGACTAGCGGGAGGGGGAATGAGCAGTTCTTC. As protein: CASSVGTSGRGNEQFF.

This rearrangement joins TRBV9 to TRBJ2-1, with TRBD1 matching 10 bases. V was pared by 0 bases and J by 5 bases, with 5 bases of the junction left unmatched. CDR3 size: 16 residues. CDR1 and CDR2 from the germline V gene are SGDLS and YYNGEE. The CDR3 sequence: CASSVARGTGDNEQFF. The CDR3 DNA reads as TGTGCCAGCAGCGTAGCCAGGGGGACAGGGGACAATGAGCAGTTCTTC.

This sequence joins TRBV7-9 and TRBJ1-2; 7 nucleotides agree with TRBD1. CDR3 length: 13 amino acids. CDR1 SEHNR and CDR2 FQNEAQ come from the germline V gene (reference sequence). Trimming at V came to 5 bases and at J to 4 bases, leaving 4 bases not matched to a gene. The DNA of the CDR3 is TGTGCCAGCAGCCGACAGGGTATCTATGGCTACACCTTC. The encoded protein is CASSRQGIYGYTF.

This sequence joins TRBV19 and TRBJ2-1; tentatively, D is TRBD2 (6 bases). This CDR3 spans 12 amino acids. CDR1 is LNHDA and CDR2 is SQIVND in the germline V gene (reference sequence). V shed 3 bases and J shed 8 bases, with 8 bases lying between them. The CDR3 DNA follows: TGTGCCAGTAGTATTGCGGGGTATGAGCAGTTCTTC. Translation gives CASSIAGYEQFF.

The CDR3 protein is CASSFRQGSNQPQHF. The CDR3 nucleotides are TGTGCCAGCAGTTTTAGACAGGGCAGCAATCAGCCCCAGCATTTT. This chain joins TRBV28 and TRBJ1-5; 7 bases are a match to TRBD1. The V segment lost 3 bases and the J segment 1 base; nucleotides outside the gene matches: 3. The CDR3 has 15 amino acids. Germline loops: CDR1 MDHEN, CDR2 SYDVKM.

This rearrangement joins TRBV28 to TRBJ1-5; 7 positions agree with TRBD1. The CDR3 runs to 17 residues. The V gene end was trimmed by 10 bases and the J gene end by 0 bases; junction bases not matched to a gene: 15. CDR1 and CDR2 from the germline V gene are MDHEN and SYDVKM. CDR3: CATEFPRGAYSNQPQHF. In DNA, the CDR3 is TGTGCCACCGAGTTCCCCAGGGGGGCTTATAGCAATCAGCCCCAGCATTTT.

This clone has only a few counts. The chain combines TRBV5-6 with TRBJ1-2; D unresolved. The CDR3 loop spans 15 amino acids. Per the germline V gene, CDR1 is SGHDT and CDR2 is YYEEEE. The germline V and J ends were trimmed by 4 bases and 8 bases, with 21 bases remaining between them. The CDR3 DNA reads as TGTGCCAGCAGCCTTGACCCGAGAGTAGTTAACGGCTACACCTTC. Protein: CASSLDPRVVNGYTF. Complete variable domain (other parts from reference TRBV5-6 and TRBJ1-2): DAGVTQSPTHLIKTRGQQVTLRCSPKSGHDTVSWYQQALGQGPQFIFQYYEEEERQRGNFPDRFSGHQFPNYSSELNVNALLLGDSALYLCASSLDPRVVNGYTFGSGTRLTVV.

This clone was detected a few times. CDR3 region: CASSEVDREKLFF. CDR3 bases: TGTGCCAGCAGTGAAGTTGACAGGGAAAAACTGTTTTTT. This chain links TRBV6-1 with TRBJ1-4; D perhaps matches TRBD1 (6 bases). In germline, CDR1 is MNHNS, CDR2 SASEGT. This CDR3 has 13 residues. Trimming removed 1 base from V and 8 bases from J, with 8 bases in between.

The chain has TRBV30 and TRBJ1-2, with D uncertain. The CDR3 is made up of 15 amino acids. Trimming removed 4 bases from V and 3 bases from J, with 18 bases in between. The germline CDR1 and CDR2 sequences are GTSNPN and SVGIG (reference sequence). CDR3 region: CAWNTFRGSDYGYTF. Here the CDR3 DNA reads TGTGCCTGGAACACCTTTCGAGGCTCGGACTATGGCTACACCTTC.

V is TRBV5-1 and J is TRBJ2-6, with D possibly TRBD2 on 6 matching bases. The CDR3 totals 15 residues. CDR1 is SGHRS, CDR2 YFSETQ, per germline. Trimming removed 4 bases at V and 0 bases at J, with 8 bases between. The CDR3 nucleotides read TGCGCCAGCAGCCCGGGGGACTCTGGGGCCAACGTCCTGACTTTC. Amino acids: CASSPGDSGANVLTF. Variable domain in full (rest from reference TRBV5-1 and TRBJ2-6): KAGVTQTPRYLIKTRGQQVTLSCSPISGHRSVSWYQQTPGQGLQFLFEYFSETQRNKGNFPGRFSGRQFSNSRSEMNVSTLELGDSALYLCASSPGDSGANVLTFGAGSRLTVL.

V gene TRBV28 combines with J gene TRBJ1-2; TRBD1 might be the D (5 bases). The germline gives CDR1 MDHEN, CDR2 SYDVKM. V lost 4 bases to trimming and J lost 6 bases, with 15 bases between them. The CDR3 totals 14 residues. The CDR3 sequence is CASSSWMGDHGYTF. In DNA, the CDR3 is TGTGCCAGCAGTTCGTGGATGGGGGACCATGGCTACACCTTC.

The chain uses TRBV5-6 and TRBJ2-5; D not resolved. The CDR3 length is 12 residues. Trimming removed 3 bases from V and 5 bases from J, with 8 bases in between. Germline CDR1 and CDR2: SGHDT and YYEEEE. CDR3 residues: CASSYEWETQYF. Written as DNA, the CDR3 is TGTGCCAGCAGCTATGAGTGGGAGACCCAGTACTTC.

J is TRBJ2-2 and V is TRBV15; D is perhaps TRBD2 (5 bases). V was cut by 0 bases and J by 5 bases, with 10 bases left in between. The CDR3 loop spans 15 amino acids. CDR1 and CDR2 from the germline V gene are LNHNV and YYDKDF (reference sequence). The CDR3 DNA follows: TGTGCCACCAGCAGAGATCCTGTAGCGACCGGGGAGCTGTTTTTT. It encodes CATSRDPVATGELFF.

The V and J genes are TRBV28 and TRBJ2-7; 9 nucleotides match TRBD1. The CDR3 loop spans 14 amino acids. Trimming cost V 5 bases and J 7 bases; bases outside gene matches: 9. Germline-derived CDR1 and CDR2 are MDHEN and SYDVKM. CDR3 sequence: CASSLPGQGIEQYF. The CDR3 DNA is TGTGCCAGCAGTCTCCCGGGACAGGGTATAGAGCAGTACTTC. Filled out from reference TRBV28 and TRBJ2-7, the complete variable domain reads DVKVTQSSRYLVKRTGEKVFLECVQDMDHENMFWYRQDPGLGLRLIYFSYDVKMKEKGDIPEGYSVSREKKERFSLILESASTNQTSMYLCASSLPGQGIEQYFGPGTRLTVT.

The rearrangement uses TRBV28 and TRBJ2-5, with D tentatively TRBD1 (5 bases). The ends were cut back, 6 bases at V and 4 bases at J, with 21 bases in the middle. The V gene's germline CDR1 is MDHEN and CDR2 SYDVKM. The CDR3 runs 16 residues. The chain's CDR3 is CASRPAGLLRGETQYF. In DNA form, the CDR3 reads TGTGCCAGCAGACCTGCAGGGCTCCTTCGTGGAGAGACCCAGTACTTC.

V and J are TRBV28 and TRBJ1-1, with 9 bases that match TRBD1. Germline V CDR1 and CDR2: MDHEN, SYDVKM. The CDR3 is made up of 14 amino acids. Trimming took 5 bases from V and 6 from J; bases not matched to a gene: 7. The CDR3 DNA reads TGTGCCAGCAGTCTACCCTACAGGGGGCCTGAAGCTTTCTTT. Residues: CASSLPYRGPEAFF. The whole variable domain, filled in from reference TRBV28 and TRBJ1-1, reads DVKVTQSSRYLVKRTGEKVFLECVQDMDHENMFWYRQDPGLGLRLIYFSYDVKMKEKGDIPEGYSVSREKKERFSLILESASTNQTSMYLCASSLPYRGPEAFFGQGTRLTVV.

The gene calls are TRBV11-2 and TRBJ2-7; a possible D gene is TRBD2 (5 bases). With 5 bases removed from V and 3 bases from J, the gap between germline ends came to 8 bases. The CDR3 runs 12 residues. CDR1 is SGHAT and CDR2 is FQNNGV in the germline V gene. CDR3 in DNA: TGTGCCAGCAGCCCCAGCGGCTACGAGCAGTACTTC. It encodes CASSPSGYEQYF. Looking up the rest from reference TRBV11-2 and TRBJ2-7 gives the full variable domain: EAGVAQSPRYKIIEKRQSVAFWCNPISGHATLYWYQQILGQGPKLLIQFQNNGVVDDSQLPKDRFSAERLKGVDSTLKIQPAKLEDSAVYLCASSPSGYEQYFGPGTRLTVT.

About this clone: At the DNA level, this CDR3 is encoded by other sequences in the same sample as well. The chain joins TRBV7-9 to TRBJ2-7; D gene ambiguous. Germline lookup yields CDR1 SEHNR and CDR2 FQNEAQ (reference sequence). The CDR3 has 12 residues. Trimming shortened V by 5 bases and J by 2 bases, and 7 bases separated the two germline ends. The CDR3 DNA follows: TGTGCCAGCAGCAGAGGTACCTACGAGCAGTACTTC. Translated, it gives CASSRGTYEQYF.

The chain combines TRBV28 with TRBJ1-2, with D unclear. The ends were cut back, 6 bases at V and 1 base at J, with 9 bases in the middle. Germline CDR1 MDHEN, CDR2 SYDVKM. This CDR3 is built from 13 residues. This CDR3 reads CASRPTSNYGYTF. DNA for the CDR3: TGTGCCAGCAGACCGACAAGTAACTATGGCTACACCTTC.

The chain carries TRBV4-1 and TRBJ1-2, with 9 bases identical to TRBD1. The ends lost 2 bases at V and 4 bases at J; junction bases unmatched: 8. Germline V lookup: CDR1 MGHRA, CDR2 YSYEKL. This CDR3 contains 16 residues. This chain's CDR3 is CASSQPKQGAGYGYTF. Here the CDR3 DNA reads TGCGCCAGCAGCCAACCTAAACAGGGGGCCGGCTATGGCTACACCTTC.

The genes are TRBV7-8 and TRBJ2-1, with TRBD2 matching over 12 bases. This CDR3 has 15 residues. Germline CDR1 is SGHVS and CDR2 is FQNEAQ. With 5 bases clipped from V and 4 bases from J, the junction kept 3 bases outside the gene matches. The CDR3 sequence: CASSPTSGRYNEQFF. The CDR3 DNA follows: TGTGCCAGCAGCCCCACTAGCGGGAGGTACAATGAGCAGTTCTTC. The full variable domain, completed using reference TRBV7-8 and TRBJ2-1, is GAGVSQSPRYKVAKRGQDVALRCDPISGHVSLFWYQQALGQGPEFLTYFQNEAQLDKSGLPSDRFFAERPEGSVSTLKIQRTQQEDSAVYLCASSPTSGRYNEQFFGPGTRLTVL.

This chain links TRBV9 with TRBJ2-1; 7 nucleotides agree with TRBD1. This CDR3 has 16 residues. CDR1 SGDLS and CDR2 YYNGEE come from the germline V gene. The ends lost 3 bases at V and 8 bases at J; junction bases unmatched: 14. CDR3 in amino acids: CASSAGTAYDLDEQFF. The CDR3 coding sequence is TGTGCCAGCAGCGCCGGGACAGCCTATGATTTGGATGAGCAGTTCTTC.

This rearrangement joins TRBV19 to TRBJ2-5; D is unclear. The length of the CDR3 is 14 residues. CDR1 LNHDA and CDR2 SQIVND come from the germline V gene (reference sequence). The germline V and J ends were trimmed by 3 bases and 3 bases, with 11 bases remaining between them. CDR3 region: CASSIFPGEETQYF. CDR3 nucleotide sequence: TGTGCCAGTAGTATCTTCCCGGGTGAAGAGACCCAGTACTTC.

J is TRBJ2-3 and V is TRBV29-1; a possible D gene is TRBD2 (6 bases). The length of the CDR3 is 14 residues. The germline CDR1 and CDR2 sequences are SQVTM and ANQGSEA. Trimming shortened V by 8 bases and J by 1 base, and 16 bases separated the two germline ends. Written as DNA, the CDR3 is TGCAGCTATCGACTAGTCGGGGGCACAGATACGCAGTATTTT. Encoded protein: CSYRLVGGTDTQYF.

This chain connects TRBV5-1 to TRBJ1-2; 7 bases fit TRBD1. J lost 7 bases, V lost 1 base, and 7 bases had no gene match. Germline values: CDR1 SGHRS, CDR2 YFSETQ. The CDR3 loop spans 14 amino acids. For the CDR3, the DNA is TGCGCCAGCAGCTTGAGTCAGGGGGTGTCTGGCTACACCTTC. Its protein product is CASSLSQGVSGYTF.

The CDR3: CASSTGTGTMNTEAFF. The CDR3 nucleotides are TGCGCCAGCTCTACCGGGACAGGGACCATGAACACTGAAGCTTTCTTT. The chain joins TRBV5-1 to TRBJ1-1; TRBD1 agrees at 9 bases. Germline values: CDR1 SGHRS, CDR2 YFSETQ. V was clipped by 7 bases and J by 0 bases; unmatched bases: 10. The CDR3 runs to 16 residues. The variable domain in full, completed from reference TRBV5-1 and TRBJ1-1, reads KAGVTQTPRYLIKTRGQQVTLSCSPISGHRSVSWYQQTPGQGLQFLFEYFSETQRNKGNFPGRFSGRQFSNSRSEMNVSTLELGDSALYLCASSTGTGTMNTEAFFGQGTRLTVV.

The chain has TRBV5-4 and TRBJ2-1; the match to TRBD2 covers 14 bases. This CDR3 has 17 residues. V was pared by 0 bases and J by 7 bases, with 6 bases of the junction left unmatched. Germline CDR1 reads SGHNT; CDR2 reads YYREEE (reference sequence). CDR3 residues: CASSLGSGTSGGNEQFF. The CDR3 nucleotides are TGTGCCAGCAGCTTGGGCAGTGGGACTAGCGGGGGTAATGAGCAGTTCTTC.

The V gene is TRBV19, the J gene TRBJ1-5, with 7 bases identical to TRBD1. Per germline, CDR1 LNHDA and CDR2 SQIVND (reference sequence). V was clipped by 3 bases and J by 0 bases; unmatched bases: 11. The CDR3 contains 18 residues. CDR3 nucleotides: TGTGCCAGTAGTATCGACCGGGACAGAGGTTATAGCAATCAGCCCCAGCATTTT. Its translation: CASSIDRDRGYSNQPQHF.